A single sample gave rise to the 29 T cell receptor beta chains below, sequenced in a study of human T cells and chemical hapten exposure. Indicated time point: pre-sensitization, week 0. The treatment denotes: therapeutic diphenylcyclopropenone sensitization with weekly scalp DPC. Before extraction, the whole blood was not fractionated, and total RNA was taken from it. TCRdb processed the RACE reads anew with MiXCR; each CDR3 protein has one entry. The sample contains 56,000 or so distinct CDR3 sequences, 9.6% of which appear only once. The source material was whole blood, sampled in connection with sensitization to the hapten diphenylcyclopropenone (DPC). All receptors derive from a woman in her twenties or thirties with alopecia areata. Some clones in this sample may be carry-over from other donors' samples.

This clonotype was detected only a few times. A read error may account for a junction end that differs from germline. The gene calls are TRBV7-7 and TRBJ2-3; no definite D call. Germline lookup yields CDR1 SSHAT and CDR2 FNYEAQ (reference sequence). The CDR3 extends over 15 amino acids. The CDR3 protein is CASSRQDLNTDTQYF. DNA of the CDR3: TGTGCTAGCAGCCGACAAGACCTGAACACAGATACGCAGTATTTT.

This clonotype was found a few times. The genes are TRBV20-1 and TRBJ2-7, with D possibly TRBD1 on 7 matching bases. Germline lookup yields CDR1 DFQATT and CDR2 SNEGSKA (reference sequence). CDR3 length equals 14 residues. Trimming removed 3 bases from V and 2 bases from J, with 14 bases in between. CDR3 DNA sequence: TGCAGTGCTAGGGGGGGACAGTTCACCTACGAGCAGTACTTC. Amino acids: CSARGGQFTYEQYF.

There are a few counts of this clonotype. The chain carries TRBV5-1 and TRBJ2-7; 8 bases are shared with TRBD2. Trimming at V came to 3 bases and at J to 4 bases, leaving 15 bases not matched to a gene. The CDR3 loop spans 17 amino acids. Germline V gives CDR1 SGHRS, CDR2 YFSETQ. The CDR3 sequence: CASSSPGGGSRKYEQYF. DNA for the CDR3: TGCGCCAGCAGCTCGCCGGGCGGGGGGTCCCGTAAGTACGAGCAGTACTTC.

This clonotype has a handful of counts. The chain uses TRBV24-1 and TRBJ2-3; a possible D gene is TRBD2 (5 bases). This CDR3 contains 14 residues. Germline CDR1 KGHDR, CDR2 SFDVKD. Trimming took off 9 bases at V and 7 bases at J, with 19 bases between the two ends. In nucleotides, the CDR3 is TGTGCCACCGGCTCGACTCTAGCAACCAATACGCAGTATTTT. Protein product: CATGSTLATNTQYF.

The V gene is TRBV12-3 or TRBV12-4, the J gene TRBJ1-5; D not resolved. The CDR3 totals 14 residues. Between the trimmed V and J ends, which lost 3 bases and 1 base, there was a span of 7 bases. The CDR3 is CASSFGQSNQPQHF. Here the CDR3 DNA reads TGTGCCAGCAGTTTCGGTCAGAGCAATCAGCCCCAGCATTTT.

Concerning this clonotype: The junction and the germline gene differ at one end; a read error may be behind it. CDR3 loop: CASSVDRDQPQHF. The CDR3 DNA is TGTGCCAGTAGTGTAGACAGAGATCAGCCCCAGCATTTT. This rearrangement joins TRBV19 to TRBJ1-5; maybe TRBD1 (5 bases). The CDR3 is 13 amino acids. Looked up from germline, CDR1 is LNHDA and CDR2 is SQIVND (reference sequence). The whole variable domain, remainder taken from reference TRBV19 and TRBJ1-5, is DGGITQSPKYLFRKEGQNVTLSCEQNLNHDAMYWYRQDPGQGLRLIYYSQIVNDFQKGDIAEGYSVSREKKESFPLTVTSAQKNPTAFYLCASSVDRDQPQHFGDGTRLSIL.

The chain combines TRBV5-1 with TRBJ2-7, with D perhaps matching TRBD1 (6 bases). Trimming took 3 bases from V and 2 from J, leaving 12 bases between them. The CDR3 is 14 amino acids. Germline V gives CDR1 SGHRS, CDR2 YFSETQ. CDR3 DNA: TGCGCCAGCAGCTCCACAGGGATAACCTACGAGCAGTACTTC. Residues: CASSSTGITYEQYF.

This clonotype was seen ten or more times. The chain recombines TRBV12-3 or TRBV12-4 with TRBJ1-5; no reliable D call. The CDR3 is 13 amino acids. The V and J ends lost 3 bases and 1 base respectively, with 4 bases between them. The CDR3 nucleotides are TGTGCCAGCAGTTTCAACAGCAATCAGCCCCAGCATTTT. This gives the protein CASSFNSNQPQHF.

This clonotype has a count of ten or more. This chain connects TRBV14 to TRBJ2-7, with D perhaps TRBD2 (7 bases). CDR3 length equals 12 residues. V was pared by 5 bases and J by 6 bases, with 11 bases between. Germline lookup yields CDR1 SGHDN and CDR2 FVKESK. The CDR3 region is CASSGGGAEQYF. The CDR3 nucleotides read TGTGCCAGCAGCGGAGGGGGGGCCGAGCAGTACTTC.

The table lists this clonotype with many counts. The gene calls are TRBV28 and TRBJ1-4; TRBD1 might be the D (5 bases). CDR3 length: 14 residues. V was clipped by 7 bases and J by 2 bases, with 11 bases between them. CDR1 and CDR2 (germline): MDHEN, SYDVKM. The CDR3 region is CASMQGSTNEKLFF. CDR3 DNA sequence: TGTGCCAGCATGCAGGGTTCGACTAATGAAAAACTGTTTTTT.

The CDR3 nucleotides are TGTGCCAGCAGCCGCCCGATCGCCATTAGCGGGGGATTCCACGAGCAGTACTTC. Translated: CASSRPIAISGGFHEQYF. The chain uses TRBV4-2 and TRBJ2-7; 9 nucleotides match TRBD2. This CDR3 spans 18 amino acids. CDR1 and CDR2 from the germline V gene are LGHNA and YNFKEQ. V dropped 4 bases and J dropped 5; count of bases not matched to a gene: 18.

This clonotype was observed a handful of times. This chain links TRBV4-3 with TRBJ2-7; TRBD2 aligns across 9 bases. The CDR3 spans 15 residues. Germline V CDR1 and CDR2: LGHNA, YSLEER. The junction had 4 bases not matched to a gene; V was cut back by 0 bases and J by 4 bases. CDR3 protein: CASSQEGAGGYEQYF. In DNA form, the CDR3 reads TGCGCCAGCAGCCAAGAAGGGGCGGGGGGGTACGAGCAGTACTTC.

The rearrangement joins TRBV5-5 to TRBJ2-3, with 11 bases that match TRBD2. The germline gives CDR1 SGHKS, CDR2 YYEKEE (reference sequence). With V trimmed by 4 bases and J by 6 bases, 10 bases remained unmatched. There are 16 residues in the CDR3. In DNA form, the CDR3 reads TGTGCCAGCAGCCTACCCGGGACTAGCGGTGTGGATACGCAGTATTTT. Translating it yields CASSLPGTSGVDTQYF.

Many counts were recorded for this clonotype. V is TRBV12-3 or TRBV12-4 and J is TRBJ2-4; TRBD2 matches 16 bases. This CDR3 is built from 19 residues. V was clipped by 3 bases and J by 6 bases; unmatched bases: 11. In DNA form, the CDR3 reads TGTGCCAGCAGTTTTGTTGGGACTAGCGGGGGGGCCTTGGGAAACATTCAGTACTTC. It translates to CASSFVGTSGGALGNIQYF.

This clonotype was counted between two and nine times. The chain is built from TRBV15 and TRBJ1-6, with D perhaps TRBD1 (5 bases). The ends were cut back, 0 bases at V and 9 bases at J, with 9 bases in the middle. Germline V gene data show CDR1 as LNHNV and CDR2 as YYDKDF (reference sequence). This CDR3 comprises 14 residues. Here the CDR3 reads CATSRDLGVSPLHF. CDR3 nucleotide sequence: TGTGCCACCAGCAGAGATCTAGGGGTTTCACCCCTCCACTTT.

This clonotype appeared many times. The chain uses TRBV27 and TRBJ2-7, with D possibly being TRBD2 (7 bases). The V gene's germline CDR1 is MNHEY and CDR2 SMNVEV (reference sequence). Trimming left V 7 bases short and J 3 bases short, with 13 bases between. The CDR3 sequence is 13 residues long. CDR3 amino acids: CASTGGASYEQYF. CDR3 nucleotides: TGTGCCAGCACTGGGGGGGCGAGCTACGAGCAGTACTTC.

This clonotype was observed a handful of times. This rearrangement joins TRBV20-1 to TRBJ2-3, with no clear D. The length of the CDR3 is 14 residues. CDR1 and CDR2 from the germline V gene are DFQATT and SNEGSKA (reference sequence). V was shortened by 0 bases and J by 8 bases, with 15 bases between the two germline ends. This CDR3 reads CSARDSPTTGTQYF. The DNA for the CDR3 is TGCAGTGCTAGAGATTCGCCCACCACGGGTACGCAGTATTTT.

DNA for the CDR3: TGCAGCGTCACCAGGGGTTCGGAGACCCAGTACTTC. This encodes CSVTRGSETQYF. The chain joins TRBV29-1 to TRBJ2-5; D perhaps matches TRBD1 (6 bases). Germline values: CDR1 SQVTM, CDR2 ANQGSEA. V lost 6 bases to trimming and J lost 5 bases, with 13 bases between them. The CDR3 length is 12 residues. Looking up the rest from reference TRBV29-1 and TRBJ2-5 gives the full variable domain: SAVISQKPSRDICQRGTSLTIQCQVDSQVTMMFWYRQQPGQSLTLIATANQGSEATYESGFVIDKFPISRPNLTFSTLTVSNMSPEDSSIYLCSVTRGSETQYFGPGTRLLVL.

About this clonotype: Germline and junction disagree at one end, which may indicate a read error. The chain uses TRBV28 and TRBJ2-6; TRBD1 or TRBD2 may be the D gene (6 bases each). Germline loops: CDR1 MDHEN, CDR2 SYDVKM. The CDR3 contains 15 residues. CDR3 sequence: CASSLRGPGANVLNF. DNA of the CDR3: TGTGCCAGCAGTTTACGGGGGCCAGGGGCCAACGTCCTGAATTTC. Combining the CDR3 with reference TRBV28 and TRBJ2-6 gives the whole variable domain DVKVTQSSRYLVKRTGEKVFLECVQDMDHENMFWYRQDPGLGLRLIYFSYDVKMKEKGDIPEGYSVSREKKERFSLILESASTNQTSMYLCASSLRGPGANVLNFGAGSRLTVL.

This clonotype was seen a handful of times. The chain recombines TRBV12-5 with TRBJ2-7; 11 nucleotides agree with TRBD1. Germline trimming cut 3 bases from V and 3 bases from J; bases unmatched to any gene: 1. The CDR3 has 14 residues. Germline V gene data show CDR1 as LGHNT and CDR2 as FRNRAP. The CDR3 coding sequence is TGTGCTAGTGGTTTCGGGACAGGGGGCTACGAGCAGTACTTC. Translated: CASGFGTGGYEQYF.

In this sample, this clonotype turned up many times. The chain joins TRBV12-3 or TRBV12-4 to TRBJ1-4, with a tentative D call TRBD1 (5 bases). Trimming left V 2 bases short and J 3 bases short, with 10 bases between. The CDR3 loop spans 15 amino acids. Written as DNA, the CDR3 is TGTGCCAGCAGTTTATTGGACATCTCTAATGAAAAACTGTTTTTT. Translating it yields CASSLLDISNEKLFF.

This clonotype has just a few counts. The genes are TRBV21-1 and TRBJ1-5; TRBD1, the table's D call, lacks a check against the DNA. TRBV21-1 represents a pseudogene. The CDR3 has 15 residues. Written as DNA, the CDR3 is TGTGCCAGCAGCGATGGACAGGCTGGTAATCAGCCCCAGCATTTT. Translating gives CASSDGQAGNQPQHF.

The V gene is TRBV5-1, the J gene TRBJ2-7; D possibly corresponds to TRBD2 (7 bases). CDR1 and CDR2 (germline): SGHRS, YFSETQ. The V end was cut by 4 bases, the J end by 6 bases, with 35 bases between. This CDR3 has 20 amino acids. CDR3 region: CASSLSRWQSTGTSGGEQYF. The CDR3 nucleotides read TGCGCCAGCAGCCTCTCGAGATGGCAGTCAACCGGGACATCGGGAGGCGAGCAGTACTTC.

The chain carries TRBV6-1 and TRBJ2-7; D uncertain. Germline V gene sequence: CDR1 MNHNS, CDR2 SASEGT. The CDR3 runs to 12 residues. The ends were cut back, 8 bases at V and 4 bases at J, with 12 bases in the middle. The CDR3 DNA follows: TGTGCCAGCGGATTGGGAATGTACGAGCAGTACTTC. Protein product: CASGLGMYEQYF.

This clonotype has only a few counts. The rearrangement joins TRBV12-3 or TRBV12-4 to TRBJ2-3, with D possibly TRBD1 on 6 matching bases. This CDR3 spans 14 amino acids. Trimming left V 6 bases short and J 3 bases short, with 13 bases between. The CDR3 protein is CASRQGQGTDTQYF. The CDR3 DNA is TGTGCCAGCAGGCAGGGGCAGGGAACAGATACGCAGTATTTT.

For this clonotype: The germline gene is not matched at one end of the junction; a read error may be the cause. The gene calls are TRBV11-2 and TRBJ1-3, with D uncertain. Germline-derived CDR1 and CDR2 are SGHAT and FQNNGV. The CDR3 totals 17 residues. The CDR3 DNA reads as TGTGCCAGCAGCCCGTATTCCTCAAGGAACTCTGGAAACCCCATATATTTT. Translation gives CASSPYSSRNSGNPIYF.

The DNA for the CDR3 is TGTGCCGCCGGACAGGGCGGTTCACCCCTCCACTTT. As protein: CAAGQGGSPLHF. V usage is TRBV7-9 and J usage is TRBJ1-6, with 8 bases matching TRBD1. The CDR3 is 12 residues long. The V and J ends lost 11 bases and 9 bases, in that order; junction bases with no gene match: 6. Germline CDR1 and CDR2: SEHNR and FQNEAQ (reference sequence). The whole variable domain, filled in from reference TRBV7-9 and TRBJ1-6, reads DTGVSQNPRHKITKRGQNVTFRCDPISEHNRLYWYRQTLGQGPEFLTYFQNEAQLEKSRLLSDRFSAERPKGSFSTLEIQRTEQGDSAMYLCAAGQGGSPLHFGNGTRLTVT.

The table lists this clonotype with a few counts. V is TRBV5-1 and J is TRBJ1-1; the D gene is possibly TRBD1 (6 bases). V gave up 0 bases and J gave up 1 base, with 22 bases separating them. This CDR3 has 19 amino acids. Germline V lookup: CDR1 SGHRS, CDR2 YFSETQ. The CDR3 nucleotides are TGCGCCAGCAGCTTGGCCCTGGGGGGGGGCGAGTATGGGAACACTGAAGCTTTCTTT. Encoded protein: CASSLALGGGEYGNTEAFF.

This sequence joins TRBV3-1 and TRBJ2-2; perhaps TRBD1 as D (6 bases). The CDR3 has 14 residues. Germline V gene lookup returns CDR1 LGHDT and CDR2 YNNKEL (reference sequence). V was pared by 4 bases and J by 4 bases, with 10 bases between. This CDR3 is CASSLGTSTGELFF. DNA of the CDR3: TGTGCCAGCAGCCTCGGGACATCCACCGGGGAGCTGTTTTTT.